This entry features one T cell receptor beta chain sequence. Its cognate antigen has yet to be identified. No base quality values were provided; no much bigger clone lies one nucleotide off. The source of the sample is a study of T cell responses to AZD1222 COVID-19 vaccine (TCRdb year 2021). For the study in its entirety: A total of about 230 trial participants underwent TCR sequencing, of whom some 210 received two doses of AZD1222 and roughly 25 received two doses of the MenACWY control vaccine. Trial participants were enrolled by age into 18-55, 56-69 and 70-plus year subgroups, with approximately 160, 26 and 62 TCR-sequenced participants respectively. Overall study outcomes, separate from this receptor: In the small 56-69-year group, the increase in depth fell short of significance, most likely because of low power. Vaccine-associated CD4 TCRs spanned the whole spike protein, with dominant responses in regions 160-218 and 743-854. Reportedly, almost half of the unique spike-specific TCRs recognized epitopes lying outside the regions that are mutated in the B.1.351 and B.1.1.7 variants. Participants were mostly white British and included more females than males, and it was suggested by the authors that clonal diversity may have been underestimated. Conclusions about previously exposed vaccinees are limited because only a handful of AZD1222 recipients were SARS-CoV-2 seropositive at baseline. A significant rise in spike-specific TCR breadth and depth was observed after two AZD1222 doses relative to day 0 and relative to MenACWY recipients. Because no day 14 peak-response samples were available, repertoires were characterized only after the peak T cell response.

There are 11 amino acids in the CDR3, from cysteine to phenylalanine inclusive. Here the CDR3 DNA is all that survives: 33 bases in frame from base 1. As encoded in the germline V gene, CDR1 is ENHRY while CDR2 is SYGVKD. V lost 8 bases and J lost 3 bases, and the count of bases not matched to a germline gene is 1. The CDR3 regions of human TCRbeta chains were analyzed by immunosequencing. Processing in the source paper ran as follows. TCRs in the repertoires were compared against a reference library of SARS-CoV-2-specific TCRs that had been generated with the MIRA antigen-specificity platform. Breadth was defined as the fraction of unique TCRs that were SARS-CoV-2-associated, and depth was defined as the fraction of total T cells that were SARS-CoV-2-associated. Using the MIRA data, every spike-specific TCR was mapped to the spike region that the TCR reacted to and assigned to either a CD4 or a CD8 class. Log10-transformed breadth and depth values were compared by one-way ANOVA with Sidak's multiple comparisons tests. Imported from immuneACCESS, the table was reduced by TCRdb to in-frame sequences with V and J called. These copies leave out some clones; in studies compared against another copy, an unresolved V gene accounts for under half, and the cause of the remainder is not known. For V, J and clone size, that table is used; D and trimming come from the DNA. Recorded for this sample are some 69,000 clones; 80% of them occurred a single time. Over 12% of the sample is in the top ten clones.

Reading the label with the study, this specimen's time point is: about 28 days (+/-7) after the second vaccine dose. Because spike-specific TCR depth and breadth did not differ between the two schedules, AZD1222 recipients who got a second dose at roughly 4 weeks were pooled with those who got a second dose at roughly 12 weeks. Vaccinee samples came from UK trials COV001 and COV002, including a single-blind randomized controlled phase 2/3 trial of AZD1222 (ChAdOx1 nCoV-19) in healthy adults. Trial participant PBMC samples were collected at day 0 and day 28 after the second dose for TCRbeta chain sequencing.

The receptor was isolated from an adult who received the AZD1222 COVID-19 vaccine. The chain couples TRBV10-3 to TRBJ2-7; TRBD2 fits 7 bases in the junction. This specimen consisted of peripheral blood, obtained 28 days after the second AZD1222 dose. The sequenced DNA is TGTGCCATCCGGGACTACTACGAGCAGTACTTC. The encoded protein is CAIRDYYEQYF.